This T cell receptor (beta chain) appears in the sequencing data of a study of T cell responses to AZD1222 COVID-19 vaccine. Looking at the study overall: Pooling of second doses given at about 4 or about 12 weeks was done. Regarding the study as a whole: Clonal diversity may have been underestimated in mostly white British donors. There were vaccine-associated CD4 TCRs across spike, dominant at 160-218 and 743-854.

The method was immunoSEQ multiplex PCR; TCRdb's version includes in-frame clones alone and lacks a portion of them. The sample includes 75,000 to 100,000 clones, 88% of them seen just once. Ten or more counts support this clone. Antigen: not known. The sample consisted of peripheral blood, taken on day 0 of AZD1222 vaccination. The clonotype was recovered from an adult in good health.

The CDR3 reads CASRKGGLAGDQETQYF. CDR3 in DNA: TGTGCCAGTCGGAAGGGGGGTCTCGCAGGGGATCAAGAGACCCAGTACTTC. The chain joins TRBV19 to TRBJ2-5; D may correspond to TRBD1 or TRBD2 (6 bases each). The V and J ends lost 8 bases and 2 bases respectively, with 24 bases between them. In germline, CDR1 is LNHDA, CDR2 SQIVND (reference sequence). The CDR3 length is 17 residues.